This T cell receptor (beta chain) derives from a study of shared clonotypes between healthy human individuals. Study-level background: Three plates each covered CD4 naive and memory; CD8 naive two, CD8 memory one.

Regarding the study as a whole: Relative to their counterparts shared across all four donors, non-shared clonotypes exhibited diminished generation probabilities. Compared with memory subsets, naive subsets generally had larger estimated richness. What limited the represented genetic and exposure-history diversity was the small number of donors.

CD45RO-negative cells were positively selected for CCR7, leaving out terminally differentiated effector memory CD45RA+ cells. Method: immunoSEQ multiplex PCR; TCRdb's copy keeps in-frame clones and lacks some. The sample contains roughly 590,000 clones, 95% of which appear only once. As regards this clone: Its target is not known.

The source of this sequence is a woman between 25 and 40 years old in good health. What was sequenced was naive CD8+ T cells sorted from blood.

CDR3 amino acids: CASSQVNTGELFF. The CDR3 coding sequence is TGTGCCAGCAGTCAAGTTAACACCGGGGAGCTGTTTTTT. The V and J genes are TRBV27 and TRBJ2-2; D remains unclear. V lost 5 bases and J 2 bases, leaving 6 bases between the germline ends. The CDR3 consists of 13 residues. CDR1 is MNHEY and CDR2 is SMNVEV in the germline V gene (reference sequence).